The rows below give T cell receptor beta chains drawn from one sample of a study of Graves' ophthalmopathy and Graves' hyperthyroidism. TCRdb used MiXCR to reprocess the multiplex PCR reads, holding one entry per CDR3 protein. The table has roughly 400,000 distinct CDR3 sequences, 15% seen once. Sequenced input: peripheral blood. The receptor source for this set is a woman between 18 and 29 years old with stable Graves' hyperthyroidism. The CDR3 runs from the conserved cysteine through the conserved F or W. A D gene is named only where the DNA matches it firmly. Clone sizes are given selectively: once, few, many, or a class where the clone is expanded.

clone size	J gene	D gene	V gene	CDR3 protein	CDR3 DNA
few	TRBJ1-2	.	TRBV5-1	CASSARELGQNGYTF	TGCGCCAGCAGCGCCCGGGAATTAGGACAGAATGGCTACACCTTC
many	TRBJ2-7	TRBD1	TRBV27	CASSPRTGTGEYEQYF	TGTGCCAGCAGTCCCAGGACCGGGACAGGGGAATACGAGCAGTACTTC
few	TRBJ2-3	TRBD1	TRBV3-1	CASSQETGGMNTQYF	TGTGCCAGCAGCCAAGAGACAGGGGGCATGAATACGCAGTATTTT
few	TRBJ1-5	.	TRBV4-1	CASSQEGSNQPQHF	TGCGCCAGCAGCCAAGAAGGAAGCAATCAGCCCCAGCATTTT
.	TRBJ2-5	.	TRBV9	CASSHSQAETQYF	TGTGCCAGCAGCCACTCACAAGCGGAGACCCAGTACTTC
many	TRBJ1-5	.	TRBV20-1	CSARLTEYSNQPQHF	TGCAGTGCTAGATTGACCGAGTATAGCAATCAGCCCCAGCATTTT
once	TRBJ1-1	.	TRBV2	CASRIGFPNTEACF	TGTGCCAGCAGAATAGGGTTCCCCAACACTGAGGCTTGCTTT
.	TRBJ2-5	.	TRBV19	CASSIVQTMYQETQYF	TGTGCCAGTAGTATAGTGCAGACTATGTACCAAGAGACCCAGTACTTC
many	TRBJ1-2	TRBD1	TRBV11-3	CASAGTGGDYGYTF	TGTGCCAGCGCCGGGACAGGGGGAGACTATGGCTACACCTTC
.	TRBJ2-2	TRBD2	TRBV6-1	CASSVGTSLQTGELFF	TGTGCCAGCAGTGTCGGGACTAGCCTACAAACCGGGGAGCTGTTTTTT
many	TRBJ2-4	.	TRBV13	CASSLGRGQGSWYIQYF	TGTGCCAGCAGCTTAGGCCGCGGGCAGGGTTCGTGGTACATTCAGTACTTC
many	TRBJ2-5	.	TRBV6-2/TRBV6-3	CASSSQGYQETQYF	TGTGCCAGCAGTTCCCAGGGGTACCAAGAGACCCAGTACTTC
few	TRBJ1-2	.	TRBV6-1	CASSELNRAIGGYTF	TGTGCCAGCAGTGAATTGAACAGGGCAATCGGTGGCTACACCTTC
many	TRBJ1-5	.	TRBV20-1	CSAGYSNQPQHF	TGCAGTGCTGGTTATAGCAATCAGCCCCAGCATTTT
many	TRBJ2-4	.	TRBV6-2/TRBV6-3	CASRLRGKNIKYF	TGTGCCAGCAGACTACGGGGCAAAAACATTAAGTACTTC
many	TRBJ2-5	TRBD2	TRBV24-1	CATSDLGSSGGETQYF	TGTGCCACCAGTGATTTGGGTTCTAGCGGGGGGGAGACCCAGTACTTC
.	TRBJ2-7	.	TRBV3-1	CASSQGTAGFYEQYF	TGTGCCAGCAGCCAAGGAACGGCAGGATTCTACGAGCAGTACTTC
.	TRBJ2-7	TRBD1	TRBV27	CVSSHSTGDYEQYF	TGTGTCAGCAGTCATTCGACAGGGGACTACGAGCAGTACTTC
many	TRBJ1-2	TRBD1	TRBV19	CASTRTTGRYGYTF	TGTGCCAGTACCCGGACGACAGGGCGGTATGGCTACACCTTC
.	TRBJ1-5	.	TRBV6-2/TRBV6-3	CASSYSSGPQPQHF	TGTGCCAGCAGTTACTCTAGTGGACCTCAGCCCCAGCATTTT
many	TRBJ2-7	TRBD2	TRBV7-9	CASSVTSGVTYEQYF	TGTGCCAGCAGCGTAACTAGCGGGGTCACATACGAGCAGTACTTC
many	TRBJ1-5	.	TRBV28	CASSFLPRDGQPQHF	TGTGCCAGCAGTTTTCTCCCGAGGGACGGTCAGCCCCAGCATTTT
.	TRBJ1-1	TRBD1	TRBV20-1	CSAKQGARTEAFF	TGCAGTGCTAAACAGGGGGCCCGGACTGAAGCTTTCTTT
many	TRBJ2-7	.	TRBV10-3	CAISESNAAFYSYEQYF	TGTGCCATCAGTGAGTCAAACGCAGCCTTTTACTCCTACGAGCAGTACTTC
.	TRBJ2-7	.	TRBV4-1	CASSQEGHGPYEQYF	TGCGCCAGCAGCCAAGAAGGGCACGGACCCTACGAGCAGTACTTC
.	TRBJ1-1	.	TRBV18	CASSPGSRNTEAFF	TGTGCCAGCTCACCAGGCAGTAGGAACACTGAAGCTTTCTTT
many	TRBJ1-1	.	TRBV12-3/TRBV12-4	CASSPGSPGAFF	TGTGCCAGCAGTCCCGGGTCCCCCGGGGCTTTCTTT
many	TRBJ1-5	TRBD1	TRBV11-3	CASSPRTGGDQPQHF	TGTGCCAGCAGCCCCCGGACAGGGGGCGATCAGCCCCAGCATTTT
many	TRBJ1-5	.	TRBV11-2	CASSLDVWQPQHF	TGTGCCAGCAGCTTAGATGTATGGCAGCCCCAGCATTTT
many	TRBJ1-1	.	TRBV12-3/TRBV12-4	CASSFGGSTEAFF	TGTGCCAGCAGTTTTGGGGGCAGTACTGAAGCTTTCTTT
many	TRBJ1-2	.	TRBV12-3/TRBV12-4	CASSPSRNNYGYTF	TGTGCCAGCAGTCCCAGCAGGAATAACTATGGCTACACCTTC
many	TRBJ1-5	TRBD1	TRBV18	CASSPRAGGGQPQHF	TGTGCCAGCTCACCACGGGCAGGGGGCGGTCAGCCCCAGCATTTT
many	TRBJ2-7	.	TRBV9	CASSGDTRIEEQYF	TGTGCCAGCAGCGGGGACACACGGATAGAGGAGCAGTACTTC
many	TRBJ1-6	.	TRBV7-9	CASSASEISPLHF	TGTGCCAGCAGCGCGTCCGAAATTTCACCCCTCCACTTT
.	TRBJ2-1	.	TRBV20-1	CSAREGGGAPSYNEQFF	TGCAGTGCTAGAGAAGGAGGCGGGGCCCCCTCCTACAATGAGCAGTTCTTC
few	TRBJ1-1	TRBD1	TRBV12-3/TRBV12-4	CASSRQGARSEAFF	TGTGCCAGCAGTCGACAGGGGGCGCGATCTGAAGCTTTCTTT
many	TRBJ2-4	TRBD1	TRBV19	CASRDRVGIQYF	TGTGCCAGTAGAGACAGGGTTGGCATTCAGTACTTC
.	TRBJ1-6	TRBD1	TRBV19	CASSPLQGARSSPLHF	TGTGCCAGTAGTCCCCTACAGGGGGCGCGTAGTTCACCCCTCCACTTT
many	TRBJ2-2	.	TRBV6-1	CASIPPGLIAGELFF	TGTGCCAGCATCCCTCCCGGACTCATCGCCGGGGAGCTGTTTTTT
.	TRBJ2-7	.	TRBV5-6	CASSLGGAWSSYEQYF	TGTGCCAGCAGCTTGGGCGGGGCGTGGAGCTCCTACGAGCAGTACTTC
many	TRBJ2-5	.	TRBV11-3	CASRLTKGGQETQYF	TGTGCCAGCAGACTAACCAAAGGGGGTCAAGAGACCCAGTACTTC
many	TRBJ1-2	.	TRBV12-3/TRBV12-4	CASTLGAGYGYTF	TGTGCCAGCACCTTAGGGGCAGGGTATGGCTACACCTTC
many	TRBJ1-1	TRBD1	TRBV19	CASSIDTGGAGSDTEAFF	TGTGCCAGTAGTATTGATACAGGGGGCGCAGGTTCGGACACTGAAGCTTTCTTT
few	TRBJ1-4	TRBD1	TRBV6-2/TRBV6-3	CASSFRGQGARSNEKLFF	TGTGCCAGCAGTTTCCGGGGACAGGGGGCGCGATCTAATGAAAAACTGTTTTTT
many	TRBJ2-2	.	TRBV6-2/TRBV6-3	CASSLLKGIGELFF	TGTGCCAGCAGTTTACTCAAGGGAATCGGGGAGCTGTTTTTT
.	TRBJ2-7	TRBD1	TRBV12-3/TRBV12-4	CASSFQGQGGYEQYF	TGTGCCAGCAGTTTCCAGGGACAGGGGGGCTACGAGCAGTACTTC
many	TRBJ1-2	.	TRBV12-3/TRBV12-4	CASSFGGAKHYGYTF	TGTGCCAGCAGTTTTGGGGGGGCTAAACACTATGGCTACACCTTC
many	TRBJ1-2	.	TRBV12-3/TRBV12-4	CASSSTAGYRGYTF	TGTGCCAGCAGTTCCACGGCGGGGTATCGTGGCTACACCTTC